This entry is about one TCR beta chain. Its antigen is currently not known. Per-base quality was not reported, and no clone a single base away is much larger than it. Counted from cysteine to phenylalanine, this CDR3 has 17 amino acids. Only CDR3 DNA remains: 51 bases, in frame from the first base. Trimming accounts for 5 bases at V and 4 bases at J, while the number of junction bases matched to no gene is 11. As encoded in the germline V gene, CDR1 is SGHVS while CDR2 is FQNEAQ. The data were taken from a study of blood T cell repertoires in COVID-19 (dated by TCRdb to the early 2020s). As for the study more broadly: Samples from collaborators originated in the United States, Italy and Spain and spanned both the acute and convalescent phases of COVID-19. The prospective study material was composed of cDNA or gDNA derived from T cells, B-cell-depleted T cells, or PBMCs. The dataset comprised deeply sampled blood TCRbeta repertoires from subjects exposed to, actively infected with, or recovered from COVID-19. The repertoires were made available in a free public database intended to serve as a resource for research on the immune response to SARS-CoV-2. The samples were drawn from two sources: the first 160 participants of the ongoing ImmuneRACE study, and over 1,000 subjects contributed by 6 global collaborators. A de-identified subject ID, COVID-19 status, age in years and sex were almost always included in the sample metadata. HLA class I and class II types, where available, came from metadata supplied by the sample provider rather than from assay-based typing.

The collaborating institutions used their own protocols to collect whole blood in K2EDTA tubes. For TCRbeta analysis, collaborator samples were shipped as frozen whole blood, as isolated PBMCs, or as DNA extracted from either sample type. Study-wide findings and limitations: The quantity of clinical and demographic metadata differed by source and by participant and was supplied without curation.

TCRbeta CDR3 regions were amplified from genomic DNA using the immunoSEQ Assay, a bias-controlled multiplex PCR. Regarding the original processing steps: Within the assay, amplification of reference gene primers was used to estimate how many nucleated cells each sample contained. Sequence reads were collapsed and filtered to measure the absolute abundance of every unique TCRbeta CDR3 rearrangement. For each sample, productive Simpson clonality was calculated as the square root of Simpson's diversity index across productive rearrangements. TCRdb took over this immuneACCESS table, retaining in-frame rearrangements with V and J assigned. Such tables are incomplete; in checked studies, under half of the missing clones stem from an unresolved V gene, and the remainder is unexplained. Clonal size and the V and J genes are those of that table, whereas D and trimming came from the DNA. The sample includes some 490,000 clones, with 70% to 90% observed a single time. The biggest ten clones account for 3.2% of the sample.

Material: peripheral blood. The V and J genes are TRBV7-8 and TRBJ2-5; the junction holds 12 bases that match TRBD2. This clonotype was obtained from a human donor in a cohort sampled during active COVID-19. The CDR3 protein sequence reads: CASSPPTPGLAGETQYF. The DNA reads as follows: TGTGCCAGCAGCCCACCGACCCCGGGACTAGCGGGAGAGACCCAGTACTTC.